The clone carrying this T cell receptor beta chain was recorded only once. V was clipped by 4 bases and J by 9 bases, with 13 bases between them. Germline V gene data show CDR1 as LGHNA and CDR2 as YSLEER. This CDR3 has 13 residues. The sample is drawn from a study of T cell responses to AZD1222 COVID-19 vaccine. Using immunoSEQ multiplex PCR, the repertoire was profiled, and TCRdb retains in-frame clones only, with some absent. The table includes more than 150,000 clones, more than 80% detected once. The chain carries TRBV4-3 and TRBJ2-1; D not resolved. This clonotype originated in an adult in good health. Sequencing used peripheral blood, obtained on day 0 of AZD1222 vaccination. The CDR3 protein is CASSRAGRSEQFF. DNA of the CDR3: TGCGCCAGCAGCCGAGCAGGTCGGTCTGAGCAGTTCTTC.